Below, 20 T cell receptor beta chains from the same sample are listed, as sequenced in a study of blood T cell repertoires in COVID-19. Here immunoSEQ multiplex PCR was the method, and the copy in TCRdb shows in-frame clones only, minus some. The sample includes 300,000 to 400,000 clones, about 89% of them seen just once. Sequenced input: peripheral blood. These receptors all stem from a woman in her thirties with COVID-19, enrolled during active disease.

The chain recombines TRBV28 with TRBJ1-3; D is uncertain. Per the germline V gene, CDR1 is MDHEN and CDR2 is SYDVKM. The CDR3 is 14 residues long. V was pared by 2 bases and J by 4 bases, with 9 bases between. DNA for the CDR3: TGTGCCAGCAGTTTAGGGCAGTTGGGAAACACCATATATTTT. Translation gives CASSLGQLGNTIYF.

The CDR3 region has the DNA TGTGCCAGTAGTATCCAATATCCCGGACAGTCCCACGAGCAGTACTTC. Translated, it gives CASSIQYPGQSHEQYF. This sequence joins TRBV19 and TRBJ2-7; D is possibly TRBD1 (6 bases). The V and J ends lost 3 bases and 5 bases respectively, with 20 bases between them. Germline lookup yields CDR1 LNHDA and CDR2 SQIVND (reference sequence). This CDR3 spans 16 amino acids.

This sequence joins TRBV24-1 and TRBJ2-2, with 8 bases fitting TRBD2. The junction had 4 bases not matched to a gene; V was cut back by 4 bases and J by 1 base. The germline CDR1 and CDR2 sequences are KGHDR and SFDVKD. The CDR3 has 16 residues. The CDR3 loop is CATSDSTSGNTGELFF. Written as DNA, the CDR3 is TGTGCCACCAGTGACTCAACTAGCGGGAACACCGGGGAGCTGTTTTTT.

The rearrangement joins TRBV18 to TRBJ2-4; D unclear. V gave up 6 bases and J gave up 0 bases, with 15 bases separating them. Germline V gives CDR1 KGHSH, CDR2 LQKENI. CDR3 length: 16 residues. The CDR3 coding sequence is TGTGCCAGCTCGCCTATCCAAGCACTAGCCAAAAACATTCAGTACTTC. Its translation is CASSPIQALAKNIQYF.

The chain joins TRBV3-1 (or the pseudogene TRBV3-2) to TRBJ2-5, with TRBD2 matching 10 bases. CDR1 is LGHDT, CDR2 YNNKEL, per germline (reference sequence). With 0 bases clipped from V and 4 bases from J, the junction kept 8 bases outside the gene matches. The length of the CDR3 is 17 residues. The CDR3 nucleotides read TGTGCCAGCAGCCAAGATAGAGCGGGAGGGGTTGGAGAGACCCAGTACTTC. Protein sequence: CASSQDRAGGVGETQYF.

The chain employs TRBV4-3 and TRBJ2-1; D gene unclear. The CDR3 runs to 14 residues. The germline V and J ends were trimmed by 0 bases and 10 bases, with 13 bases remaining between them. CDR1 is LGHNA, CDR2 YSLEER, per germline. The CDR3 spells CASSQDLPIREQFF. The CDR3 DNA sequence: TGCGCCAGCAGCCAAGATCTACCCATACGGGAGCAGTTCTTC.

This chain connects TRBV10-1 to TRBJ1-1; the match to TRBD1 covers 9 bases. CDR1 is WNHNN, CDR2 SYGVQD, per germline (reference sequence). Trimming took 5 bases from V and 5 from J; bases not matched to a gene: 6. This CDR3 has 14 residues. The DNA of the CDR3 is TGCGCCAGCAGTTCACGGGACAGGGTGACTGAAGCTTTCTTT. Protein product: CASSSRDRVTEAFF.

This clone was observed a handful of times. This sequence joins TRBV10-1 and TRBJ2-1, with D tentatively TRBD1 (7 bases). Trimming took off 1 base at V and 5 bases at J, with 15 bases between the two ends. Germline lookup yields CDR1 WNHNN and CDR2 SYGVQD (reference sequence). The CDR3 is made up of 16 amino acids. The DNA for the CDR3 is TGCGCCAGCAGTGAGTTGTCAGGGGGGTACGACAATGAGCAGTTCTTC. Translating it yields CASSELSGGYDNEQFF.

This chain uses TRBV27 with TRBJ1-1, with 7 bases matching TRBD1. The CDR3 is 14 amino acids. V was pared by 5 bases and J by 4 bases, with 7 bases of the junction left unmatched. Germline assignment: CDR1 MNHEY and CDR2 SMNVEV (reference sequence). The CDR3 DNA reads TGTGCCAGCAGTCGACAGGGAGGTTTCACTGAAGCTTTCTTT. Translating it yields CASSRQGGFTEAFF.

The chain combines TRBV11-2 with TRBJ1-1, with a possible D match to TRBD1 (5 bases). Germline V gene lookup returns CDR1 SGHAT and CDR2 FQNNGV. The CDR3 length is 16 residues. Trimming removed 2 bases at V and 1 base at J, with 14 bases between. The CDR3, as DNA: TGTGCCAGCAGCTTAAAATGGGGGGAGCAGAACACTGAAGCTTTCTTT. Encoded protein: CASSLKWGEQNTEAFF.

This clone was observed a single time. This chain uses TRBV4-1 with TRBJ1-3, with D hard to call. With 1 base removed from V and 1 base from J, the gap between germline ends came to 23 bases. CDR3 size: 20 residues. CDR1 and CDR2 from the germline V gene are MGHRA and YSYEKL. CDR3 coding DNA: TGCGCCAGCAGCCAAGGTAATCTTAAGGGCCCTCGGAGGTCTGGAAACACCATATATTTT. Translating it yields CASSQGNLKGPRRSGNTIYF.

The chain joins TRBV19 to TRBJ1-1; D remains ambiguous. The CDR3 totals 12 residues. Between the trimmed V and J ends, which lost 5 bases and 4 bases, there was a span of 8 bases. In germline, CDR1 is LNHDA, CDR2 SQIVND (reference sequence). Here the CDR3 DNA reads TGTGCCAGTAGTTCCGGCGGCACTGAAGCTTTCTTT. Its protein product is CASSSGGTEAFF.

The chain joins TRBV5-8 to TRBJ2-5; 8 nucleotides agree with TRBD1. J lost 3 bases, V lost 4 bases, and 5 bases had no gene match. The CDR3 contains 14 residues. Germline loops: CDR1 SGHTS, CDR2 YDEGEE. Written as DNA, the CDR3 is TGTGCCAGCAGCCGACAGGGGTTGGAAGAGACCCAGTACTTC. This sequence encodes CASSRQGLEETQYF.

The chain combines TRBV20-1 with TRBJ2-3; D not resolved. The CDR3 has 11 residues. CDR1 is DFQATT and CDR2 is SNEGSKA in the germline V gene (reference sequence). V was clipped by 3 bases and J by 9 bases, with 10 bases between them. The CDR3 coding sequence is TGCAGTGCTAGTAACGGTGCAACGCAGTATTTT. As protein: CSASNGATQYF.

This chain uses TRBV5-1 with TRBJ2-1; a weak D match, TRBD1 (7 bases). The germline V and J ends were trimmed by 2 bases and 1 base, with 13 bases remaining between them. The CDR3 has 16 amino acids. The germline V gene encodes CDR1 SGHRS and CDR2 YFSETQ. The CDR3 protein is CASSLTQGRSYNEQFF. The CDR3 bases are TGCGCCAGCAGCTTAACACAGGGGAGGTCCTACAATGAGCAGTTCTTC. The whole variable domain, filled in from reference TRBV5-1 and TRBJ2-1, reads KAGVTQTPRYLIKTRGQQVTLSCSPISGHRSVSWYQQTPGQGLQFLFEYFSETQRNKGNFPGRFSGRQFSNSRSEMNVSTLELGDSALYLCASSLTQGRSYNEQFFGPGTRLTVL.

DNA of the CDR3: TGTGCCAGCAGCCCGGGGACTAGCGGGTTCACCGGGGAGCTGTTTTTT. Its protein is CASSPGTSGFTGELFF. The V and J genes are TRBV11-3 and TRBJ2-2, with 12 bases aligning to TRBD2. Losses at the gene ends were 5 bases for V and 4 bases for J; bases not matched to a gene: 5. This CDR3 is 16 amino acids long. CDR1 and CDR2 (germline): SGHNT, YENEEA.

The gene calls are TRBV4-1 and TRBJ1-6; tentative D call: TRBD1 (5 bases). The V gene lost 0 bases and the J gene lost 7 bases, with 13 bases spanning the gap. The V gene's germline CDR1 is MGHRA and CDR2 YSYEKL. This CDR3 contains 16 residues. The CDR3 sequence: CASSQEWGGSNSPLHF. CDR3 in DNA: TGCGCCAGCAGCCAAGAGTGGGGGGGATCCAATTCACCCCTCCACTTT.

This chain joins TRBV5-8 and TRBJ2-1; the D gene is possibly TRBD1 (5 bases). Trimming cost V 0 bases and J 4 bases, with 11 bases left between them. Looked up from germline, CDR1 is SGHTS and CDR2 is YDEGEE. This CDR3 spans 15 amino acids. This chain's CDR3 is CASSLARQKYNEQFF. CDR3 DNA sequence: TGTGCCAGCAGCTTGGCGAGACAGAAGTACAATGAGCAGTTCTTC.

The table lists this clone with a few counts. This chain uses TRBV7-2 with TRBJ2-2; 10 bases agree with TRBD2. Germline V gene lookup returns CDR1 SGHTA and CDR2 FQGNSA. The CDR3 runs to 13 residues. V lost 5 bases, J lost 13 bases, and 7 bases stayed unmatched. The DNA of the CDR3 is TGTGCCAGCAGCCCTAGCGGGGGTAGAGGGCTGTTTTTT. Protein: CASSPSGGRGLFF.

The chain links TRBV6-2 or TRBV6-3 to TRBJ2-2, with 8 bases aligning to TRBD1. CDR1 is MNHEY and CDR2 is SVGEGT in the germline V gene. This CDR3 is built from 16 residues. The ends lost 6 bases at V and 4 bases at J; junction bases unmatched: 10. The CDR3 DNA reads as TGTGCCAGCAGCCCACAGGGGGAATGGGTCACCGGGGAGCTGTTTTTT. Translating gives CASSPQGEWVTGELFF.